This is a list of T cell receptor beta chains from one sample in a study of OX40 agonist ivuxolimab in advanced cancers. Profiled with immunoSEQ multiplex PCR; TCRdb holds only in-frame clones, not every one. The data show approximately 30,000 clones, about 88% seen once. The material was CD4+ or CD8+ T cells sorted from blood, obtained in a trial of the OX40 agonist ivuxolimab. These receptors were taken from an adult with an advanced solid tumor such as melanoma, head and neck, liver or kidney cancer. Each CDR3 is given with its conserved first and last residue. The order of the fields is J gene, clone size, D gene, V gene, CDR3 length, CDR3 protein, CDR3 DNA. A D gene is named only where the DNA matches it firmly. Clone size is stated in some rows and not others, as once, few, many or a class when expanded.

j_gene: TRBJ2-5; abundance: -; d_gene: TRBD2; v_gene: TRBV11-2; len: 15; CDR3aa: CASSAVSSGIETQYF; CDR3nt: TGTGCCAGCAGCGCGGTCTCTAGCGGGATAGAGACCCAGTACTTC
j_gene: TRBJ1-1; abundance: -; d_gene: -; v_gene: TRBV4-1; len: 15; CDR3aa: CASSQAVSVGREAFF; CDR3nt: TGCGCCAGCAGCCAAGCCGTAAGTGTCGGCAGAGAAGCTTTCTTT
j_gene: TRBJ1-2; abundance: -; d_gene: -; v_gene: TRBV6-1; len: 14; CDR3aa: CASSEAVSSTGYTF; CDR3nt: TGTGCCAGCAGTGAAGCGGTGTCGTCAACCGGCTACACCTTC
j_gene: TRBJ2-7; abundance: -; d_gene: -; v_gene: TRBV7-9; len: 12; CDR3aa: CASSLGVAEQYF; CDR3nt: TGTGCCAGCAGCTTAGGGGTAGCGGAGCAGTACTTC
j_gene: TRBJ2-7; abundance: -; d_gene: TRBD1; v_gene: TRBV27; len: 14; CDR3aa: CASSSWDRNYEQYF; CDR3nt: TGTGCCAGCAGTTCTTGGGACAGAAACTACGAGCAGTACTTC
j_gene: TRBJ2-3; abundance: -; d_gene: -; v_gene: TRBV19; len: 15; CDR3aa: CASSMEPEVPDTQYF; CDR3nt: TGTGCCAGTAGTATGGAACCGGAGGTCCCAGATACGCAGTATTTT
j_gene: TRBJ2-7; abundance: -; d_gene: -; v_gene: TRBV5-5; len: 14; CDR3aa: CASSFTQRAYEQYF; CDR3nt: TGTGCCAGCAGCTTCACGCAGCGCGCCTACGAGCAGTACTTC
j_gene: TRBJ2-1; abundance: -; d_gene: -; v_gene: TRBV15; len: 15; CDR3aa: CATSRDRALGNEQFF; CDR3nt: TGTGCCACCAGCAGAGATAGAGCGTTGGGCAATGAGCAGTTCTTC
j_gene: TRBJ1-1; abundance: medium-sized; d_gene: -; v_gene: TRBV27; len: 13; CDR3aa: CASSSSSRNEAFF; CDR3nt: TGTGCCAGCAGTTCCTCCTCACGAAACGAAGCTTTCTTT
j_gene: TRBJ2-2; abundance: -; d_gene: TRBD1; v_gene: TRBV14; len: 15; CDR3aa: CASSRRQGVTGELFF; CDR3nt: TGTGCCAGCAGCCGGAGACAGGGAGTGACCGGGGAGCTGTTTTTT
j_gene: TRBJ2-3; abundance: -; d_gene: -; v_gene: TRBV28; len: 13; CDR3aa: CASSPPLEDTQYF; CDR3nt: TGTGCCAGCAGCCCGCCCCTGGAAGATACGCAGTATTTT
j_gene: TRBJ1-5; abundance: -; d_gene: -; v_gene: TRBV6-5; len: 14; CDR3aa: CASSYSSGNQPQHF; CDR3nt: TGTGCCAGCAGTTACTCGTCGGGCAATCAGCCCCAGCATTTT
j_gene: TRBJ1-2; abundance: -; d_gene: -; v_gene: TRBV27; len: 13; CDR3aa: CASSLGGAVGYTF; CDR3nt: TGTGCCAGCAGTTTAGGGGGGGCGGTTGGCTACACCTTC
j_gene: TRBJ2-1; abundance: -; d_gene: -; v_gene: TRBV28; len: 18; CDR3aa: CASSLWTPTGVDYNEQFF; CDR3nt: TGTGCCAGCAGTTTATGGACCCCTACTGGGGTGGATTACAATGAGCAGTTCTTC
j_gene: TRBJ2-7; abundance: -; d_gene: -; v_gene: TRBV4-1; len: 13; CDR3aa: CASSQVARDEQYF; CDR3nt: TGCGCCAGCAGCCAAGTTGCTCGGGACGAGCAGTACTTC
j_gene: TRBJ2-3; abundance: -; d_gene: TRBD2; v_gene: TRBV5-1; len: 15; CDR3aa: CASSQIREALDTQYF; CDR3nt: TGCGCCAGCAGCCAAATCCGGGAGGCTCTAGATACGCAGTATTTT
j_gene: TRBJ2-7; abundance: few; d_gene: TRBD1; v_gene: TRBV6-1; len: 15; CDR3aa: CASSDGTDPTSEQYF; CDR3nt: TGTGCCAGCAGTGATGGGACAGACCCAACCTCCGAGCAGTACTTC
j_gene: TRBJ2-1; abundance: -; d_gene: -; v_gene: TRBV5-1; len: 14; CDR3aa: CASSPSGEVNEQFF; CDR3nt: TGCGCCAGCAGCCCTTCGGGGGAAGTCAATGAGCAGTTCTTC
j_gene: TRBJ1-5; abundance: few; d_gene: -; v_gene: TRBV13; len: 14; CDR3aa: CASSLGRGGRPQHF; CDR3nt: TGTGCCAGCAGCTTAGGCAGGGGAGGGAGACCCCAGCATTTT
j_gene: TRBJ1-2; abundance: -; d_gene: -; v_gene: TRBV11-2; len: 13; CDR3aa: CASSLVEEHGYTF; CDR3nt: TGTGCCAGCAGCTTAGTAGAAGAGCATGGCTACACCTTC
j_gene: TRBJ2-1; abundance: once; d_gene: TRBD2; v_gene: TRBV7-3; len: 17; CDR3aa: CASSLGLAGGGYNEQFF; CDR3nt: TGTGCCAGCAGCTTAGGACTAGCGGGAGGTGGCTACAATGAGCAGTTCTTC
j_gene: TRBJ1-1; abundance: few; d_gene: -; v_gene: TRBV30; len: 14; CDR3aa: CAWSSRGTNTEAFF; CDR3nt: TGTGCCTGGAGTTCAAGGGGTACGAACACTGAAGCTTTCTTT
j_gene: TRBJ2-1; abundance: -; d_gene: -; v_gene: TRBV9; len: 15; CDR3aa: CASSVGWSAREEQFF; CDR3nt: TGTGCCAGCAGCGTAGGATGGTCAGCTAGGGAAGAGCAGTTCTTC
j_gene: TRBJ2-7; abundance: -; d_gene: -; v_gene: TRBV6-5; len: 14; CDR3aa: CASSYGAGVDEQYF; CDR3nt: TGTGCCAGCAGTTACGGGGCAGGGGTTGATGAGCAGTACTTC
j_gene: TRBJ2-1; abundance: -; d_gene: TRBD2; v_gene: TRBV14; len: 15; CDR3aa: CASSRYSGRSGEQFF; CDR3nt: TGTGCCAGCAGCCGATATAGCGGGAGGAGTGGTGAGCAGTTCTTC
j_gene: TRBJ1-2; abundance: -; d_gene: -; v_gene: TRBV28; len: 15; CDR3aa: CASSQSGVSDYGYTF; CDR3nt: TGTGCCAGCAGCCAAAGCGGGGTTTCGGACTATGGCTACACCTTC
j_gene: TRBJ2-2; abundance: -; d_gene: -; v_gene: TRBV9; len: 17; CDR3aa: CASSLNTGTQNTGELFF; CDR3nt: TGTGCCAGCAGCCTCAATACCGGGACGCAGAACACCGGGGAGCTGTTTTTT
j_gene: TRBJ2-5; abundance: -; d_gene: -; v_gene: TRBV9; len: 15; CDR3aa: CASSAALALGETQYF; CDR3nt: TGTGCCAGCAGCGCAGCCCTAGCGCTCGGAGAGACCCAGTACTTC
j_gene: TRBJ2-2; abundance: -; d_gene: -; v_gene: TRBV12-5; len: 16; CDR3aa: CASGLLAEGGTGELFF; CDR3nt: TGTGCTAGTGGTTTATTAGCGGAGGGGGGCACCGGGGAGCTGTTTTTT
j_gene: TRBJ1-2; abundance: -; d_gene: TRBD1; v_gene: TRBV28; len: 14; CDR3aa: CASLQGAREYGYTF; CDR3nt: TGTGCCAGCCTTCAGGGGGCGCGAGAATATGGCTACACCTTC
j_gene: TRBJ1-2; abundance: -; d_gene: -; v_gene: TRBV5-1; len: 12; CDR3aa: CASSLGGNGYTF; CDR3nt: TGCGCCAGCAGCTTGGGGGGGAATGGCTACACCTTC
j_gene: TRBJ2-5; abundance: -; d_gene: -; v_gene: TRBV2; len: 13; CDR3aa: CASSEEGFETQYF; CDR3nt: TGTGCCAGCAGTGAAGAAGGTTTCGAGACCCAGTACTTC
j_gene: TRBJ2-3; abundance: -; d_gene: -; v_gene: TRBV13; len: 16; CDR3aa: CASSPRLHQSTDTQYF; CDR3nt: TGTGCCAGCAGCCCAAGACTCCATCAAAGCACAGATACGCAGTATTTT
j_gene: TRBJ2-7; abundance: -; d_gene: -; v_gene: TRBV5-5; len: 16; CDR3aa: CASSLEAGTGYYEQYF; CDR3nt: TGTGCCAGCAGCTTGGAGGCAGGAACGGGCTACTACGAGCAGTACTTC
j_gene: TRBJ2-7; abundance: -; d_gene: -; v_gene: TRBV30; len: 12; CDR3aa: CAWSLDSYEQYF; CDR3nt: TGTGCCTGGAGTCTTGACTCCTACGAGCAGTACTTC
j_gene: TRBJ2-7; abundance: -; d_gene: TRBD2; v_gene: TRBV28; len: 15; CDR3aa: CASSSSTSGSYEQYF; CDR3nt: TGTGCCAGCAGTTCGTCGACTAGCGGGAGCTACGAGCAGTACTTC
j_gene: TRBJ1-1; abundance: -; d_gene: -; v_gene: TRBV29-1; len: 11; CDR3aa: CSVEENTEAFF; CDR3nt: TGCAGCGTTGAAGAGAACACTGAAGCTTTCTTT
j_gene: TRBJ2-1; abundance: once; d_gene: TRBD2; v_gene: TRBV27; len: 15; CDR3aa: CASSETGGSYNEQFF; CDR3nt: TGTGCCAGCAGTGAAACGGGAGGCTCCTACAATGAGCAGTTCTTC
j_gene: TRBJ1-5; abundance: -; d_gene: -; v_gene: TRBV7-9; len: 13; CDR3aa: CASSTGSNQPQHF; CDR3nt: TGTGCCAGCAGCACAGGGAGCAATCAGCCCCAGCATTTT
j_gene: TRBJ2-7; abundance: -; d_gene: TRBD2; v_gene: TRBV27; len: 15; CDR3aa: CASSTPRAGVYEQYF; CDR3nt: TGTGCCAGCAGTACCCCTCGTGCGGGAGTCTACGAGCAGTACTTC
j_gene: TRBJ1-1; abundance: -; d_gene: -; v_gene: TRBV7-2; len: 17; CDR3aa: CASSLKGQALMNTEAFF; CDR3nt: TGTGCCAGCAGCTTAAAGGGACAAGCCCTAATGAACACTGAAGCTTTCTTT
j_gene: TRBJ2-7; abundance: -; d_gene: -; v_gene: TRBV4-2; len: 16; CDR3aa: CASSQELADRTYEQYF; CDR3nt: TGTGCCAGCAGCCAAGAACTAGCGGACAGGACCTACGAGCAGTACTTC
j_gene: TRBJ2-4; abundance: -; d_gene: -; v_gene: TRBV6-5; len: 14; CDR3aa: CASSSSGVRNIQYF; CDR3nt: TGTGCCAGCAGTTCATCAGGGGTGCGAAACATTCAGTACTTC
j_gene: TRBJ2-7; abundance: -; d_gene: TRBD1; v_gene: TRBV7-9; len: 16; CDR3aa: CASSSRDRGNEYEQYF; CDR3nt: TGTGCCAGCAGCTCCCGGGACAGGGGGAATGAGTACGAGCAGTACTTC
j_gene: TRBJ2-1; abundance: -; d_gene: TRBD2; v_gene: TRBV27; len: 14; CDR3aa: CASKTSGTYNEQFF; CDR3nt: TGTGCCAGCAAGACTAGCGGGACCTACAATGAGCAGTTCTTC